Given below is one T cell receptor (beta chain) in context. This entry comes from a study of blood T cell repertoires in COVID-19. As for the study in general: The origin of the acute and convalescent COVID-19 samples was the United States, Italy and Spain. Sources were T cells, B-cell-depleted T cells, or PBMCs; the material itself was cDNA or gDNA.

The CDR3 loop spans 15 amino acids. Germline values: CDR1 LGHDT, CDR2 YNNKEL (reference sequence). Trimming took 3 bases from V and 7 from J; bases not matched to a gene: 9. Original handling: By means of reference gene primer amplification, nucleated cell counts were estimated. Sequenced by immunoSEQ multiplex PCR; TCRdb stores in-frame clones only, minus some. V and J calls and clone size are as listed in that table; D and trimming were resolved from the DNA. Of some 69,000 clones listed, roughly 80% are singletons. The chain has TRBV3-1 (or the pseudogene TRBV3-2) and TRBJ2-3; 8 bases line up with TRBD2. The specimen sequenced was peripheral blood. The receptor's source is a woman in her fifties or sixties with acute or convalescent COVID-19. The CDR3 loop is CASSQGASGRNTQYF. CDR3 sequence (DNA): TGTGCCAGCAGCCAGGGCGCCAGCGGGAGAAATACGCAGTATTTT.